What follows is one T cell receptor (beta chain) and its context. This clone came up once. It has no known antigen specificity. No base-level quality is on record; no much larger clone is a single base apart. CDR1 and CDR2 are drawn from the germline V gene (reference sequence): MNHEY, SMNVEV. Measured from the cysteine to the phenylalanine, the CDR3 is 14 residues long. CDR3 DNA is the only sequence kept; it has 42 bases, read in frame from the first base. V ends up 5 bases short and J 4 bases short, with an unmatched junction base count of 5. Each collaborating institution followed its own protocols to collect whole blood in K2EDTA tubes. Collaborator samples were shipped for TCRbeta analysis as frozen whole blood, isolated PBMCs, or DNA extracted from either sample type. TCRbeta CDR3 regions were amplified from genomic DNA by means of the immunoSEQ Assay, a bias-controlled multiplex PCR. The original methods were these. Nucleated cell counts per sample were estimated from amplification of reference gene primers within the assay. Sequence reads were collapsed and filtered to measure the absolute abundance of every unique TCRbeta CDR3 rearrangement. For each sample, productive Simpson clonality was calculated as the square root of Simpson's diversity index over productive rearrangements. The source is immuneACCESS, and TCRdb retained only in-frame sequences with V and J called. Part of the clones is not carried over; for the studies checked, unresolved V genes explain less than half of this, and the remainder is unexplained. V and J calls and clone size are copied from that table; D and trimming were computed from the DNA. The sample records approximately 450,000 clones, more than 85% of which are singletons. The top ten clones comprise roughly 4% of the sample.

This entry comes from a study of blood T cell repertoires in COVID-19 (dated by TCRdb to 2018 to 2021). Background on the whole study: Samples covering the acute and convalescent phases of COVID-19 were provided by collaborators in the United States, Italy and Spain. The material from the prospective study consisted of cDNA or gDNA derived from T cells, B-cell-depleted T cells, or PBMCs. Subjects who had been exposed to COVID-19, were actively infected with it, or had recovered from it provided the deeply sampled blood TCRbeta repertoires that made up the dataset. The repertoires were released in a freely available public database intended as a resource for research on the immune response to SARS-CoV-2. The samples were drawn from two sources: the first 160 participants of the ongoing ImmuneRACE study, and 1,200 or so subjects contributed by 6 global collaborators. A de-identified subject ID, COVID-19 status, age in years and sex were almost always included in the sample metadata. Where available, HLA class I and class II types were obtained from metadata supplied by the sample provider rather than from assay-based typing. Summary of the overall study and its limitations: How much clinical and demographic metadata was included differed by source and by participant, and the metadata was provided uncurated.

Recombination linked TRBV27 to TRBJ1-1; a stretch of 9 junction bases matches TRBD1. The receptor was isolated from a woman in her 30s with acute or convalescent COVID-19. The sequenced sample consisted of peripheral blood. The DNA is as follows: TGTGCCAGCAGTGGGACAGGGTGGACCACTGAAGCTTTCTTT. This encodes CASSGTGWTTEAFF.